The 28 T cell receptor beta chains listed next were all sequenced from one sample in a study of blood T cell repertoires in COVID-19. TCRdb keeps only in-frame clones here, not all; method: immunoSEQ multiplex PCR. The repertoire holds fewer than 300,000 clones, with 90% to 95% as singletons. Input material: peripheral blood. These receptors were taken from a woman aged 25-40 years with COVID-19, enrolled during active disease.

J is TRBJ1-1 and V is TRBV5-1; 8 nucleotides line up with TRBD1. This CDR3 contains 14 residues. Unmatched junction bases numbered 5, after V lost 4 bases and J lost 3 bases. Germline assignment: CDR1 SGHRS and CDR2 YFSETQ. CDR3 sequence reads: CASSPQGADTEAFF. The CDR3 region has the DNA TGCGCCAGCAGCCCGCAGGGGGCCGACACTGAAGCTTTCTTT.

This sequence joins TRBV9 and TRBJ1-5, with D possibly being TRBD1 (6 bases). The CDR3 runs 15 residues. Germline-derived CDR1 and CDR2 are SGDLS and YYNGEE. The V end lost 3 bases, the J end lost 0 bases, and 10 bases lay between the germline ends. The CDR3 bases are TGTGCCAGCAGCGGAACAGGGTTTAGCAATCAGCCCCAGCATTTT. Protein: CASSGTGFSNQPQHF.

The chain employs TRBV7-3 and TRBJ2-2; 7 positions match TRBD2. The CDR3 has 16 amino acids. Germline trimming cut 5 bases from V and 2 bases from J; bases unmatched to any gene: 8. Looked up from germline, CDR1 is SGHTA and CDR2 is FQGTGA. The CDR3 protein is CASSPRGGDNTGELFF. CDR3 nucleotide sequence: TGTGCCAGCAGCCCCCGCGGGGGTGATAACACCGGGGAGCTGTTTTTT.

This clone was observed once. This sequence joins TRBV7-8 and TRBJ2-1; possible D gene TRBD2, 6 bases. Germline CDR1 reads SGHVS; CDR2 reads FQNEAQ. V shed 4 bases and J shed 3 bases, with 16 bases lying between them. The CDR3 sequence is 16 residues long. The CDR3 sequence is CASSWGSGAFYNEQFF. CDR3 nucleotides: TGTGCCAGCAGCTGGGGTAGCGGAGCGTTCTACAATGAGCAGTTCTTC.

The rearrangement uses TRBV14 and TRBJ2-1, with D tentatively TRBD2 (5 bases). The CDR3 has 16 amino acids. Trimming removed 0 bases at V and 3 bases at J, with 12 bases between. From germline, CDR1 is SGHDN and CDR2 FVKESK. CDR3 in amino acids: CASSQEILGLYNEQFF. CDR3 bases: TGTGCCAGCAGCCAAGAAATACTAGGCCTCTACAATGAGCAGTTCTTC.

The chain uses TRBV19 and TRBJ2-2; TRBD2 agrees at 13 bases. CDR3 size: 14 residues. Germline V gives CDR1 LNHDA, CDR2 SQIVND (reference sequence). Trimming took 9 bases from V and 7 from J; bases not matched to a gene: 5. The chain's CDR3 is CASRTSGSVGELFF. CDR3 sequence (DNA): TGTGCCAGCCGGACTAGCGGGAGTGTCGGGGAGCTGTTTTTT.

The chain is built from TRBV14 and TRBJ2-1; TRBD2 matches at 12 bases. The germline V gene has CDR1 SGHDN and CDR2 FVKESK. The CDR3 is 15 residues long. J was trimmed by 9 bases and V by 1 base; bases with no gene match: 4. The CDR3 DNA reads as TGTGCCAGCAGCCAAGGTCTAGCGGGAGGGCTTGAGCAGTTCTTC. The encoded protein is CASSQGLAGGLEQFF.

This clone was seen a few times. The rearrangement links TRBV4-1 to TRBJ2-7, with D unresolved. The CDR3 is made up of 14 amino acids. The ends were cut back, 1 base at V and 0 bases at J, with 7 bases in the middle. The germline V gene encodes CDR1 MGHRA and CDR2 YSYEKL. The CDR3 here is CASSQAPNSYEQYF. The CDR3 coding sequence is TGCGCCAGCAGCCAAGCCCCAAACTCCTACGAGCAGTACTTC.

The V and J genes are TRBV7-7 and TRBJ2-5, with 11 bases identical to TRBD1. CDR3 size: 15 residues. Germline V gives CDR1 SSHAT, CDR2 FNYEAQ (reference sequence). V shed 5 bases, J shed 5 bases, and the junction held 7 bases outside the gene matches. The CDR3 DNA reads as TGTGCCAGCAGCCTGGACAGGGGGCGAGTGGAGACCCAGTACTTC. Translating it yields CASSLDRGRVETQYF. The full variable domain, its missing parts supplied by reference TRBV7-7 and TRBJ2-5, is GAGVSQSPRYKVTKRGQDVTLRCDPISSHATLYWYQQALGQGPEFLTYFNYEAQPDKSGLPSDRFSAERPEGSISTLTIQRTEQRDSAMYRCASSLDRGRVETQYFGPGTRLLVL.

The chain carries TRBV30 and TRBJ1-1; no firm D call. Germline CDR1 GTSNPN, CDR2 SVGIG (reference sequence). CDR3 size: 13 residues. V dropped 3 bases and J dropped 11 bases, with 19 bases sitting between them. Written as DNA, the CDR3 is TGTGCCTGGAGACGCGGGGATCCCAGCGGGGCTTTCTTT. Its protein is CAWRRGDPSGAFF.

This clone has just one count. CDR3 in DNA: TGTGCCACCAGCAGAGGGAGCAGAGAAGAGACCCAGTACTTC. Protein: CATSRGSREETQYF. The chain couples TRBV15 to TRBJ2-5; D is unclear. From germline, CDR1 is LNHNV and CDR2 YYDKDF (reference sequence). The CDR3 has 14 residues. Trimming took off 1 base at V and 3 bases at J, with 9 bases between the two ends.

The V and J genes are TRBV14 and TRBJ1-2; 8 bases line up with TRBD1. This CDR3 spans 17 amino acids. Germline CDR1 and CDR2: SGHDN and FVKESK. With 0 bases clipped from V and 3 bases from J, the junction kept 9 bases outside the gene matches. The CDR3 DNA follows: TGTGCCAGCAGCCAAGAGAGGGGGACAGGACTGTACTATGGCTACACCTTC. Its protein product is CASSQERGTGLYYGYTF.

The sample holds a few counts of this clone. This sequence joins TRBV19 and TRBJ1-1; a weak D match, TRBD1 (6 bases). The CDR3 covers 14 residues. CDR1 is LNHDA, CDR2 SQIVND, per germline (reference sequence). Trimming cost V 5 bases and J 0 bases, with 10 bases left between them. The DNA for the CDR3 is TGTGCCAGTAGTTACAGGGACCTGAACACTGAAGCTTTCTTT. Encoded protein: CASSYRDLNTEAFF.

The V call is TRBV24-1, the J call TRBJ1-1, with TRBD1 as a possible D gene (5 bases). V gave up 4 bases and J gave up 7 bases, with 12 bases separating them. The CDR3 has 13 amino acids. Germline values: CDR1 KGHDR, CDR2 SFDVKD. CDR3 amino acids: CATSEPGRSEAFF. DNA of the CDR3: TGTGCCACCAGTGAGCCAGGGAGGAGTGAAGCTTTCTTT.

The sample holds a few counts of this clone. The V and J genes are TRBV10-3 and TRBJ1-1, with D perhaps TRBD1 (5 bases). The V end lost 4 bases, the J end lost 1 base, and 10 bases lay between the germline ends. Per the germline V gene, CDR1 is ENHRY and CDR2 is SYGVKD. This CDR3 is built from 14 residues. The CDR3 nucleotides are TGTGCCATCAGTGGGGGCGAGAGGAACACTGAAGCTTTCTTT. Protein sequence: CAISGGERNTEAFF.

The CDR3 nucleotides read TGTGCCAGCAGTACCAGGACAGGGGGATTAACCCTCGTGGATGAAAAACTGTTTTTT. Amino acid sequence: CASSTRTGGLTLVDEKLFF. V usage is TRBV7-6 and J usage is TRBJ1-4; 10 nucleotides agree with TRBD1. The CDR3 is 19 amino acids. CDR1 SGHVS and CDR2 FNYEAQ come from the germline V gene. J gave up 6 bases and V 6 bases, and 19 bases lay outside the gene matches.

This chain joins TRBV19 and TRBJ1-1; 7 bases are a match to TRBD1. Germline V gives CDR1 LNHDA, CDR2 SQIVND (reference sequence). This CDR3 comprises 14 residues. The ends lost 3 bases at V and 5 bases at J; junction bases unmatched: 6. The CDR3 spells CASSMRDRFTEAFF. In DNA, the CDR3 is TGTGCCAGTAGTATGCGGGACAGATTTACTGAAGCTTTCTTT.

The CDR3 region has the DNA TGTGCCAGTAGTATCGAAGCGGGCAACTACGAGCAGTACTTC. Protein product: CASSIEAGNYEQYF. The rearrangement uses TRBV19 and TRBJ2-7; possibly TRBD2 for D (6 bases). Germline V gene sequence: CDR1 LNHDA, CDR2 SQIVND (reference sequence). V lost 3 bases to trimming and J lost 3 bases, with 12 bases between them. The CDR3 is 14 residues long. Full variable domain (missing parts from reference TRBV19 and TRBJ2-7): DGGITQSPKYLFRKEGQNVTLSCEQNLNHDAMYWYRQDPGQGLRLIYYSQIVNDFQKGDIAEGYSVSREKKESFPLTVTSAQKNPTAFYLCASSIEAGNYEQYFGPGTRLTVT.

The chain uses TRBV10-2 and TRBJ2-1; D call uncertain. The V gene lost 5 bases and the J gene lost 3 bases, with 8 bases spanning the gap. The CDR3 totals 13 residues. Germline CDR1 and CDR2: WSHSY and SAAADI. This CDR3 is CASSRVDYNEQFF. CDR3 DNA: TGCGCCAGCAGTCGGGTGGACTACAATGAGCAGTTCTTC.

The rearrangement joins TRBV6-1 to TRBJ1-1; TRBD1 matches 7 bases. The trim removed 3 bases at V and 10 bases at J, leaving 5 bases unmatched. The CDR3 sequence is 12 residues long. Looked up from germline, CDR1 is MNHNS and CDR2 is SASEGT. Written as DNA, the CDR3 is TGTGCCAGCAGTGAGTACAGGGGTATAGCTTTCTTT. Translated: CASSEYRGIAFF.

This clone was detected only once. The chain carries TRBV4-2 and TRBJ2-1; weak D call: TRBD2 (6 bases). The V gene's germline CDR1 is LGHNA and CDR2 YNFKEQ. Trimming shortened V by 2 bases and J by 5 bases, and 13 bases separated the two germline ends. This CDR3 region has 15 residues. The CDR3 DNA is TGTGCCAGCAGCCAATCTCCCGGCGGGAACAATGAGCAGTTCTTC. Encoded protein: CASSQSPGGNNEQFF.

The chain recombines TRBV5-3 with TRBJ2-1; 10 nucleotides align to TRBD2. TRBV5-3 is given ORF status, its function remaining uncertain. The length of the CDR3 is 16 residues. With 4 bases clipped from V and 8 bases from J, the junction kept 12 bases outside the gene matches. This chain's CDR3 is CARSASGRNHLDEQFF. The DNA for the CDR3 is TGTGCCAGAAGCGCTAGCGGGAGAAACCACCTTGATGAGCAGTTCTTC.

This chain uses TRBV5-6 with TRBJ2-3; possibly TRBD1 for D (5 bases). The germline V gene encodes CDR1 SGHDT and CDR2 YYEEEE. The ends were cut back, 1 base at V and 4 bases at J, with 7 bases in the middle. The CDR3 extends over 13 amino acids. CDR3 residues: CASSLQGPDTQYF. DNA of the CDR3: TGTGCCAGCAGCTTGCAGGGTCCAGATACGCAGTATTTT.

The V call is TRBV28, the J call TRBJ1-1; TRBD1 aligns across 7 bases. CDR1 is MDHEN and CDR2 is SYDVKM in the germline V gene. Losses at the gene ends were 5 bases for V and 4 bases for J; bases not matched to a gene: 10. This CDR3 contains 15 residues. DNA for the CDR3: TGTGCCAGCAGTAGAAGACAGGGTCGGGGCACTGAAGCTTTCTTT. Protein product: CASSRRQGRGTEAFF.

This chain uses TRBV29-1 with TRBJ1-5, with D perhaps matching TRBD1 (5 bases). V lost 0 bases and J lost 5, with 14 bases in between. CDR1 is SQVTM, CDR2 ANQGSEA, per germline. The CDR3 spans 15 residues. The DNA for the CDR3 is TGCAGCGTTGAAGAGGGACGGAGGGGCGATCAGCCCCAGCATTTT. Translated, it gives CSVEEGRRGDQPQHF. Looking up the rest from reference TRBV29-1 and TRBJ1-5 gives the full variable domain: SAVISQKPSRDICQRGTSLTIQCQVDSQVTMMFWYRQQPGQSLTLIATANQGSEATYESGFVIDKFPISRPNLTFSTLTVSNMSPEDSSIYLCSVEEGRRGDQPQHFGDGTRLSIL.

Only one count was recorded for this clone. The V gene is TRBV25-1, the J gene TRBJ1-2, with D hard to call. Deletions cut 3 bases from V and 7 bases from J, with 6 bases between. The germline V gene has CDR1 MGHDK and CDR2 SYGVNS. This CDR3 has 11 residues. The chain's CDR3 is CASSEYSGYTF. CDR3 DNA sequence: TGTGCCAGCAGTGAGTACAGTGGCTACACCTTC.

The gene calls are TRBV3-1 (or the pseudogene TRBV3-2) and TRBJ2-1; a possible D gene is TRBD2 (5 bases). V lost 1 base and J lost 1, with 11 bases in between. The CDR3 has 16 amino acids. Per the germline V gene, CDR1 is LGHDT and CDR2 is YNNKEL (reference sequence). CDR3 DNA sequence: TGTGCCAGCAGCCAAGTGGGCGGAGGATCCTACAATGAGCAGTTCTTC. Translating it yields CASSQVGGGSYNEQFF.

The chain uses TRBV30 and TRBJ1-2; D perhaps matches TRBD1 (6 bases). V was shortened by 3 bases and J by 4 bases, with 15 bases between the two germline ends. The germline V gene encodes CDR1 GTSNPN and CDR2 SVGIG (reference sequence). There are 14 residues in the CDR3. The CDR3 loop reads CAWRPADRSYGYTF. In DNA, the CDR3 is TGTGCCTGGAGACCGGCCGACAGGTCCTATGGCTACACCTTC. The whole variable domain, remainder taken from reference TRBV30 and TRBJ1-2, is SQTIHQWPATLVQPVGSPLSLECTVEGTSNPNLYWYRQAAGRGLQLLFYSVGIGQISSEVPQNLSASRPQDRQFILSSKKLLLSDSGFYLCAWRPADRSYGYTFGSGTRLTVV.